This T cell receptor beta chain derives from a study of T cells in localized non-small cell lung cancer. Broader study findings: Heterogeneity is still possible, as just one tumor region was sequenced. The study linked higher blood T cell density to longer overall survival. Compared with tumor, uninvolved adjacent lung displayed greater T cell clonality, ranking highest overall. Median roughly 57 top-100 tumor clones were shared with paired adjacent lung.

To note about this clone: Its antigen is still unknown.

The CDR3 runs to 16 residues. Looked up from germline, CDR1 is LGHNA and CDR2 is YSLEER. Between the trimmed V and J ends, which lost 0 bases and 10 bases, there was a span of 19 bases. This table comes from immunoSEQ multiplex PCR, and its TCRdb copy is limited to in-frame clones, with some not included. The sample lists about 39,000 clones, around 75% seen once, with roughly 36% in the top ten. The sequencing used PBMCs, collected before any cancer treatment. This TCR was sampled from a woman aged 35 to 70 with stage II squamous cell lung carcinoma. This rearrangement joins TRBV4-3 to TRBJ2-1, with D perhaps matching TRBD2 (6 bases). The CDR3 DNA is TGCGCCAGCAGCCAAGATCTAACTAGCTGGGTGAGGGAGCAGTTCTTC. Protein sequence: CASSQDLTSWVREQFF.